The TCR beta chain described here comes from a study of blood T cell repertoires in COVID-19. As for the study in general: From T cells, B-cell-depleted T cells, or PBMCs came the material, which was cDNA or gDNA.

Sequencing used immunoSEQ multiplex PCR; TCRdb keeps in-frame clones, though not all of them. Here the sample spans 55,000 to 80,000 clones, roughly 88% being singletons. The CDR3 length is 13 residues. Germline V lookup: CDR1 LNHDA, CDR2 SQIVND (reference sequence). Trimming left V 7 bases short and J 7 bases short, with 16 bases between. J is TRBJ1-1 and V is TRBV19; tentative D call: TRBD1 (6 bases). Input material: peripheral blood. The source is a man in his fifties with acute or convalescent COVID-19. In nucleotides, the CDR3 is TGTGCCAGTATTATGACGGGACAAAGTGAAGCTTTCTTT. This translates into CASIMTGQSEAFF.